This T cell receptor (beta chain) originates from a study of OX40 agonist ivuxolimab in advanced cancers. The wider study: Patients with hepatocellular carcinoma, melanoma, renal cell or head and neck cancer made up the dose-escalation patients. Findings of the study overall: Some patients who did not respond also had low normalized T-cell clonal expansion. Fewer expanded clones were found on average in CD4+ than in CD8+ T cells.

This clone turned up a few times. Its antigen is as yet unknown. Using immunoSEQ multiplex PCR, the repertoire was profiled, and TCRdb retains in-frame clones only, with some absent. The table lists 78,000 or so clones, roughly 90% of them singletons. V gave up 5 bases and J gave up 3 bases; unmatched junction bases: 8. Looked up from germline, CDR1 is LNHDA and CDR2 is SQIVND (reference sequence). The CDR3 is 15 amino acids. Here the sequenced sample was CD4+ or CD8+ T cells sorted from blood, taken in a trial of the OX40 agonist ivuxolimab. The receptor comes from an adult with an advanced solid tumor such as melanoma, head and neck, liver or kidney cancer. This chain links TRBV19 with TRBJ1-2, with TRBD1 identical over 8 bases. In DNA form, the CDR3 reads TGTGCCAGTAGTTCTCCCGGGACAGGTGACTATGGCTACACCTTC. Translation gives CASSSPGTGDYGYTF.